These 2 T cell receptor beta chains were all obtained from the same sample, sequenced in a study of cytomegalovirus exposure and HLA in healthy donors. The PCR employed 60 Vbeta primers together with 13 Jbeta primers. The protocol was immunoSEQ multiplex PCR, while the TCRdb copy is restricted to in-frame clones and leaves out a portion. Of 95,000 to 150,000 clones in the sample, 80% were seen once. The specimen sequenced was PBMCs. These receptors came from a man aged 50-59 years in good health and CMV-seronegative.

The chain carries TRBV29-1 and TRBJ2-3, with TRBD2 as a possible D gene (6 bases). The germline gives CDR1 SQVTM, CDR2 ANQGSEA. The ends were cut back, 2 bases at V and 2 bases at J, with 11 bases in the middle. The CDR3 covers 14 residues. This CDR3 is CSVELREFTDTQYF. The CDR3 DNA is TGCAGCGTTGAACTCCGGGAGTTCACAGATACGCAGTATTTT.

The chain links TRBV7-3 to TRBJ2-7; 11 bases are shared with TRBD1. Germline CDR1 is SGHTA and CDR2 is FQGTGA. Trimming removed 1 base from V and 2 bases from J; junction bases left unmatched: 7. This CDR3 is 17 amino acids long. The CDR3 sequence: CASSLKGTGGVPYEQYF. DNA of the CDR3: TGTGCCAGCAGCTTAAAGGGGACAGGGGGGGTCCCCTACGAGCAGTACTTC.